The text below deals with one T cell receptor beta chain. Its antigen is undetermined. This sample was taken from a study of identical twins. Unique molecular identifiers were present on cDNA, and template switching added a universal primer site. TCRdb itself ran the 5' RACE reads through MiXCR, one entry per CDR3 protein. The sample comprises 350,000 or so distinct CDR3 sequences, around 12% of which are singletons, and around 7.2% rests with the top ten. Notes on the study in general: The models gave estimates that fell short of the out-of-frame TCR alpha sharing seen in monozygotic twins. In drawing conclusions, the study used cross-sectional statistical analysis and did not follow the same donors.

In addition, the sample was reused for a study of yellow fever vaccine responses in identical twins.

Material: CD8+ T cells sorted from blood. The receptor's source is a woman between 18 and 29 years old in good health.

CDR3 loop: CASRLDWPETQYF. CDR3 DNA: TGTGCCAGCAGACTGGACTGGCCCGAGACCCAGTACTTC. The chain combines TRBV6-1 with TRBJ2-5; D may be TRBD2 (5 bases). The ends were cut back, 6 bases at V and 5 bases at J, with 13 bases in the middle. Germline CDR1 MNHNS, CDR2 SASEGT. The CDR3 is 13 amino acids.